Listed below are T cell receptor beta chains from one sample, sequenced in a study of shared clonotypes between healthy human individuals. TCRdb's copy holds only in-frame clones and misses some; the assay was immunoSEQ multiplex PCR. The table records roughly 1 million clones, more than 65% of them present only once. The sample was memory CD4+ T cells sorted from blood. The receptor source for this set is a man aged 18 to 30 in good health. The CDR3 runs from the conserved cysteine through the conserved F or W. D genes are given only for firm matches. The size entry is marked missing in some rows and otherwise reads once, few, many or a size class.

v_gene	d_gene	abundance	j_gene	CDR3aa	CDR3nt
TRBV4-2	-	-	TRBJ1-2	CASSPNGGGGYTF	TGTGCCAGCAGCCCTAATGGGGGCGGCGGCTACACCTTC
TRBV9	-	-	TRBJ2-2	CASSAGHDTGELFF	TGTGCCAGCAGCGCAGGACATGACACCGGGGAGCTGTTTTTT
TRBV5-8	-	-	TRBJ2-4	CASSLEGERFLAKNIQYF	TGTGCCAGCAGCCTGGAGGGGGAGCGGTTTTTAGCCAAAAACATTCAGTACTTC
TRBV18	-	few	TRBJ1-2	CASSRGGYGYGYTF	TGTGCCAGCTCCCGCGGGGGCTATGGCTATGGCTACACCTTC
TRBV10-3	-	-	TRBJ1-3	CAISESAGNTIYF	TGTGCCATCAGTGAGTCGGCTGGAAACACCATATATTTT
TRBV7-9	-	-	TRBJ1-5	CASSRGDISNQPQHF	TGTGCCAGCAGCCGGGGGGACATTAGCAATCAGCCCCAGCATTTT
TRBV28	-	few	TRBJ1-5	CASSSWGGNQPQHF	TGTGCCAGCAGCTCTTGGGGAGGGAACCAGCCCCAGCATTTT
TRBV10-1	TRBD2	few	TRBJ2-3	CASAAGDPSDTQYF	TGCGCCAGTGCAGCGGGAGACCCATCAGATACGCAGTATTTT
TRBV6-4	TRBD2	-	TRBJ2-1	CASSALAGGGYNEQFF	TGTGCCAGCAGTGCCTTAGCGGGGGGCGGATACAATGAGCAGTTCTTC
TRBV6-5	-	-	TRBJ1-2	CASSVTRAQGGYTF	TGTGCCAGCAGTGTTACCAGGGCGCAGGGTGGCTACACCTTC
TRBV11-2	TRBD2	-	TRBJ2-7	CASSLTSGASSYEQYF	TGTGCCAGCAGCCTCACTAGCGGGGCCAGCTCCTACGAGCAGTACTTC
TRBV10-3	-	few	TRBJ2-7	CAISDMRGTYEQYF	TGTGCCATCAGTGACATGCGGGGAACCTACGAGCAGTACTTC
TRBV5-1	-	-	TRBJ1-2	CASSQFDSGYGYTF	TGCGCCAGCAGCCAATTCGACAGTGGCTATGGCTACACCTTC
TRBV5-1	-	-	TRBJ1-2	CASSLGRDNYGYTF	TGCGCCAGCAGCTTGGGCAGGGATAACTATGGCTACACCTTC
TRBV30	-	-	TRBJ1-5	CAWSARNQPQHF	TGTGCCTGGAGTGCCCGCAATCAGCCCCAGCATTTT
TRBV11-2	-	-	TRBJ1-1	CASRLMGLNTEAFF	TGTGCCAGCCGACTGATGGGCCTGAACACTGAAGCTTTCTTT
TRBV14	TRBD2	-	TRBJ2-5	CASSQLASGVGETQYF	TGTGCCAGCAGCCAGCTAGCTAGCGGGGTCGGAGAGACCCAGTACTTC
TRBV19	-	-	TRBJ1-3	CASSISSGNTIYF	TGTGCCAGTAGTATAAGCTCCGGAAACACCATATATTTT
TRBV6-1	-	once	TRBJ1-5	CASSWGLGDQPQHF	TGTGCCAGCAGTTGGGGATTGGGTGATCAGCCCCAGCATTTT
TRBV7-9	-	many	TRBJ1-3	CASSLNTRNTIYF	TGTGCCAGCAGCTTAAACACCAGAAACACCATATATTTT
TRBV15	-	few	TRBJ2-6	CATSRGGTGANVLTF	TGTGCCACCAGCAGAGGGGGGACCGGGGCCAACGTCCTGACTTTC
TRBV11-2	-	once	TRBJ2-3	CASSLGAVPDTQYF	TGTGCCAGCAGCCTAGGAGCGGTTCCAGATACGCAGTATTTT
TRBV6-1	-	-	TRBJ2-1	CASSLRTHNEQFF	TGTGCCAGCAGTCTCCGAACCCATAATGAGCAGTTCTTC
TRBV30	TRBD1	few	TRBJ2-2	CAWSVKGANTGELFF	TGTGCCTGGAGTGTAAAGGGGGCAAACACCGGGGAGCTGTTTTTT
TRBV29-1	-	-	TRBJ1-1	CSPPPDSMNTEAFF	TGCAGCCCCCCCCCGGACAGTATGAACACTGAAGCTTTCTTT
TRBV2	-	-	TRBJ2-7	CASSEGQGRQYF	TGTGCCAGCAGTGAGGGCCAAGGGAGGCAGTACTTC
TRBV30	-	-	TRBJ2-3	CAWSVPGRAQYF	TGTGCCTGGAGTGTACCGGGACGGGCGCAGTATTTT
TRBV5-1	-	-	TRBJ2-5	CASSPGTSPGRETQYF	TGCGCCAGCAGCCCCGGGACGTCCCCGGGTCGAGAGACCCAGTACTTC
TRBV28	-	-	TRBJ2-7	CASSLRNPYEQYF	TGTGCCAGCAGTTTAAGGAACCCGTACGAGCAGTACTTC
TRBV21-1	-	-	TRBJ2-7	CASSIRGTGSHEQYF	TGTGCCAGCAGCATCCGCGGGACAGGGTCCCACGAGCAGTACTTC
TRBV6-4	-	once	TRBJ2-7	CASSAGPDYEQYF	TGTGCCAGCAGTGCGGGACCCGACTACGAGCAGTACTTC
TRBV7-2	-	-	TRBJ2-7	CASSLAGGAYEQYF	TGTGCCAGCAGCTTAGCGGGGGGCGCCTACGAGCAGTACTTC
TRBV10-2	-	-	TRBJ2-7	CASSDQVTSYEQYF	TGCGCCAGCAGTGACCAGGTAACCTCCTACGAGCAGTACTTC
TRBV6-5	-	-	TRBJ2-7	CASSPQGYEQYF	TGTGCCAGCAGTCCCCAGGGGTACGAGCAGTACTTC
TRBV11-2	TRBD2	-	TRBJ2-1	CASTQGGYYNEQFF	TGTGCCAGCACCCAGGGAGGGTATTACAATGAGCAGTTCTTC
TRBV10-2	TRBD2	-	TRBJ2-7	CASSELGTSGYEQYF	TGCGCCAGCAGTGAATTGGGGACTAGCGGCTACGAGCAGTACTTC
TRBV7-2	TRBD1	-	TRBJ2-7	CASSLGGQGYDEQYF	TGTGCCAGCAGCTTAGGAGGACAGGGGTACGACGAGCAGTACTTC
TRBV4-3	TRBD2	once	TRBJ2-1	CASSQLAGGPGNEQFF	TGCGCCAGCAGCCAACTAGCGGGAGGGCCGGGGAATGAGCAGTTCTTC
TRBV5-8	-	-	TRBJ1-5	CASSPQWELYNQPQHF	TGTGCCAGCAGCCCGCAATGGGAACTCTACAATCAGCCCCAGCATTTT
TRBV6-5	TRBD1	-	TRBJ1-1	CASSTDRGEAFF	TGTGCCAGCAGTACCGACAGGGGTGAAGCTTTCTTT
TRBV10-3	-	few	TRBJ1-1	CAISKGPDGGTEAFF	TGTGCCATCAGCAAGGGACCGGACGGTGGGACTGAAGCTTTCTTT